This is a list of T cell receptor beta chains from one sample in a study of T cell responses to AZD1222 COVID-19 vaccine. Clones were sequenced by immunoSEQ multiplex PCR, and TCRdb holds only the in-frame ones, with some missing. The sample comprises about 100,000 clones, 80% to 90% of which are singletons, and 4% to 4.5% rests with the top ten. This sample comprised peripheral blood, obtained on day 0 of MenACWY control vaccination. The receptors originated from an adult in good health. The CDR3 runs from the conserved cysteine through the conserved F or W. D genes are given only for firm matches. Rows give clone size only sometimes, using once, few, many, or a class for an expanded clone.

v_gene,j_gene,len,d_gene,abundance,CDR3aa,CDR3nt
TRBV29-1,TRBJ2-7,14,.,.,CSVANSDRLNEQYF,TGCAGCGTTGCAAATTCGGACCGTTTGAACGAGCAGTACTTC
TRBV28,TRBJ1-1,14,.,once,CASSPPGGEFEAFF,TGTGCCAGCAGCCCCCCCGGCGGGGAATTTGAAGCTTTCTTT
TRBV28,TRBJ1-2,11,.,.,CAGRSNYGYTF,TGTGCCGGCCGATCTAACTATGGCTACACCTTC
TRBV14,TRBJ1-2,15,TRBD1,.,CASSPITDRGQGYTF,TGTGCCAGCAGCCCGATAACCGACAGGGGGCAAGGCTACACCTTC
TRBV7-2,TRBJ1-6,13,.,.,CASSFGGYSPLHF,TGTGCCAGCAGCTTTGGCGGTTATTCACCCCTCCACTTT
TRBV19,TRBJ2-1,16,TRBD2,once,CASNPTSGSSYNEQFF,TGTGCCAGTAACCCGACTAGCGGAAGCTCCTACAATGAGCAGTTCTTC
TRBV12-5,TRBJ2-3,18,.,.,CASGLVRRGEGVGDTQYF,TGTGCTAGTGGTTTGGTCCGAAGGGGAGAGGGGGTGGGGGATACGCAGTATTTT
TRBV4-3,TRBJ2-7,15,.,.,CASSQFRDSSYEQYF,TGCGCCAGCAGCCAATTTAGGGATAGCTCCTACGAGCAGTACTTC
TRBV10-3,TRBJ2-1,14,TRBD1,.,CAGRGQGEYNEQFF,TGTGCCGGCAGAGGACAGGGGGAATACAATGAGCAGTTCTTC
TRBV6-6,TRBJ2-5,14,.,.,CASTRGNLEETQYF,TGTGCCAGCACAAGAGGGAATCTAGAAGAGACCCAGTACTTC
TRBV23-1,TRBJ2-5,20,TRBD1,.,CASSQSEGCCDRGFLETQYF,TGCGCCAGCAGTCAATCGGAAGGGTGTTGCGACAGGGGGTTCTTGGAGACCCAGTACTTC
TRBV6-5,TRBJ2-2,14,.,.,CASSLGHLLGELFF,TGTGCCAGCAGCCTAGGACATTTATTGGGGGAGCTGTTTTTT
TRBV6-6,TRBJ2-1,15,TRBD2,.,CASSSTSASYNEQFF,TGTGCCAGCAGCTCAACTAGCGCTTCCTACAATGAGCAGTTCTTC
TRBV5-1,TRBJ1-6,15,TRBD1,.,CASSLDRGVNSPLHF,TGCGCCAGCAGCCTAGACAGGGGGGTTAATTCACCCCTCCACTTT
TRBV4-3,TRBJ2-1,16,.,.,CASSLYDSGSYNEQFF,TGCGCCAGCAGCCTCTATGACTCGGGATCCTACAATGAGCAGTTCTTC
TRBV11-2,TRBJ2-7,13,.,.,CASSLERGQEQYF,TGTGCCAGCAGCTTAGAAAGAGGACAGGAGCAGTACTTC
TRBV18,TRBJ1-1,15,.,.,CASSPTSGLDTEAFF,TGTGCCAGCTCCCCCACGTCAGGGCTGGACACTGAAGCTTTCTTT
TRBV4-3,TRBJ1-2,14,TRBD1,.,CASSQEVRGRGYTF,TGCGCCAGCAGCCAAGAGGTCAGGGGGCGGGGCTACACCTTC
TRBV11-2,TRBJ1-6,12,.,.,CASSLAFAPLHF,TGTGCCAGCAGCTTAGCTTTTGCTCCCCTCCACTTT
TRBV3-1/TRBV3-2,TRBJ2-1,12,.,.,CASSQDRVEQFF,TGTGCCAGCAGCCAAGACAGGGTTGAGCAGTTCTTC
TRBV28,TRBJ1-1,15,.,.,CASSLDGHGNTEAFF,TGTGCCAGCAGTTTAGACGGGCATGGGAACACTGAAGCTTTCTTT
TRBV2,TRBJ2-1,15,.,.,CASRLAGGAGKEQFF,TGTGCCAGCCGCCTAGCCGGGGGCGCAGGGAAAGAGCAGTTCTTC
TRBV28,TRBJ1-2,16,TRBD1,.,CASSLGAQGGKNGYTF,TGTGCCAGCAGTTTAGGGGCCCAGGGGGGGAAAAATGGCTACACCTTC
TRBV2,TRBJ2-3,13,TRBD1,once,CAIRQGSTDTQYF,TGTGCCATAAGACAGGGGAGCACAGATACGCAGTATTTT
TRBV28,TRBJ1-2,15,TRBD1,.,CASSLDTGTGGGYTF,TGTGCCAGCAGTTTAGATACCGGGACAGGAGGTGGCTACACCTTC
TRBV7-9,TRBJ2-7,12,.,.,CASSFPVGEQYF,TGTGCCAGCAGCTTTCCGGTGGGGGAGCAGTACTTC
TRBV28,TRBJ1-1,15,.,.,CASPPDGGTSGEAFF,TGTGCCAGCCCTCCAGATGGGGGAACCTCGGGTGAAGCTTTCTTT
TRBV9,TRBJ1-6,15,.,.,CASSVGIEAQDPLHF,TGTGCCAGCAGCGTAGGAATCGAGGCCCAAGATCCCCTCCACTTT
TRBV19,TRBJ2-3,13,.,.,CASSMVASDTQYF,TGTGCCAGTAGTATGGTAGCCTCGGATACGCAGTATTTT
TRBV29-1,TRBJ2-3,13,TRBD2,few,CSVRAGEGDTQYF,TGCAGCGTTCGTGCGGGAGAGGGGGATACGCAGTATTTT
TRBV4-3,TRBJ1-2,16,TRBD1,.,CASSQDRQGINYGYTF,TGCGCCAGCAGCCAAGATCGACAGGGAATCAACTATGGCTACACCTTC
TRBV3-1/TRBV3-2,TRBJ2-1,13,TRBD2,once,CASSQAGGQEQFF,TGTGCCAGCAGCCAAGCGGGGGGGCAAGAGCAGTTCTTC
TRBV19,TRBJ2-1,16,.,.,CASRPTRADLYNEQFF,TGTGCCAGTAGGCCAACCCGGGCCGACCTATACAATGAGCAGTTCTTC
TRBV3-1/TRBV3-2,TRBJ1-6,15,TRBD1,.,CASSQIQGGTSPLHF,TGTGCCAGCAGCCAGATACAGGGGGGAACTTCACCCCTCCACTTT
TRBV4-1,TRBJ1-5,17,.,.,CASSQVEGLGLDRPQHF,TGCGCCAGCAGCCAAGTGGAGGGTTTGGGCTTGGATAGGCCCCAGCATTTT
TRBV7-8,TRBJ2-7,16,.,.,CASIPPARGGVYEQYF,TGTGCCAGCATCCCCCCCGCGCGAGGGGGGGTCTACGAGCAGTACTTC